This T cell receptor (beta chain) was documented in a study of technical replicates of blood from several donors. The CDR3 extends over 14 amino acids. Germline CDR1 reads SGHRS; CDR2 reads YFSETQ. V was trimmed by 4 bases and J by 8 bases, leaving 16 bases between them. This clone was seen once. Using immunoSEQ multiplex PCR, the repertoire was profiled, and TCRdb retains in-frame clones only, with some absent. Here the sample spans 65,000 to 95,000 clones, approximately 93% being singletons. The chain is built from TRBV5-1 and TRBJ2-4, with a tentative D call TRBD2 (5 bases). Sequencing used T cells isolated from PBMCs. The sequence was collected from a human donor in good health. The CDR3: CASSSDSGRDIQYF. The DNA of the CDR3 is TGCGCCAGCAGCAGCGACTCCGGGCGGGACATTCAGTACTTC.